The 11 T cell receptor beta chains in this list originate from one sample, sequenced in a study of cytomegalovirus exposure and HLA in healthy donors. The primer mix had 60 Vbeta and 13 Jbeta primers. Libraries were prepared by immunoSEQ multiplex PCR; TCRdb keeps only in-frame clonotypes and omits some of them. The specimen's table records about 200,000 clones. The specimen was PBMCs. The receptors come from a woman in her thirties in good health and CMV-seropositive.

The chain carries TRBV28 and TRBJ1-1, with 11 nucleotides matching TRBD1. CDR3 size: 19 residues. The V and J ends lost 4 bases and 4 bases, in that order; junction bases with no gene match: 17. Germline lookup yields CDR1 MDHEN and CDR2 SYDVKM. CDR3 protein: CASSYPLGQGGLLGTEAFF. In DNA form, the CDR3 reads TGTGCCAGCAGTTATCCCTTGGGACAGGGGGGTTTATTGGGCACTGAAGCTTTCTTT.

This rearrangement joins TRBV5-1 to TRBJ2-3; 9 nucleotides agree with TRBD1. The length of the CDR3 is 16 residues. The V segment lost 3 bases and the J segment 4 bases; nucleotides outside the gene matches: 9. Germline V gene sequence: CDR1 SGHRS, CDR2 YFSETQ. CDR3 sequence reads: CASSSTGTGTPDTQYF. CDR3 bases: TGCGCCAGCAGCTCCACCGGGACAGGGACGCCAGATACGCAGTATTTT.

The gene calls are TRBV13 and TRBJ2-2, with 7 bases lining up with TRBD1. There are 14 residues in the CDR3. The germline CDR1 and CDR2 sequences are PRHDT and FYEKMQ (reference sequence). J gave up 4 bases and V 4 bases, and 3 bases lay outside the gene matches. This CDR3 reads CASSSRQGTGELFF. Here the CDR3 DNA reads TGTGCCAGCAGCTCGAGACAGGGCACCGGGGAGCTGTTTTTT.

The chain carries TRBV4-1 and TRBJ1-1; TRBD1 matches 9 bases. With V trimmed by 3 bases and J by 1 base, 15 bases remained unmatched. CDR3 size: 19 residues. The V gene's germline CDR1 is MGHRA and CDR2 YSYEKL. The CDR3, as DNA: TGCGCCAGCAGCCAGCCCCGGGACAGGGCAGCGTCCCGGAACACTGAAGCTTTCTTT. Its translation is CASSQPRDRAASRNTEAFF.

The chain has TRBV11-2 and TRBJ1-1; D ambiguous. Trimming removed 3 bases from V and 3 bases from J, with 5 bases in between. Germline loops: CDR1 SGHAT, CDR2 FQNNGV. This CDR3 region has 12 residues. CDR3 DNA sequence: TGTGCCAGCAGCTTGAGCTACACTGAAGCTTTCTTT. Amino acids: CASSLSYTEAFF.

The chain has TRBV7-9 and TRBJ1-2; 7 nucleotides align to TRBD1. The CDR3 extends over 14 amino acids. V lost 5 bases to trimming and J lost 5 bases; unmatched junction nucleotides: 8. Germline values: CDR1 SEHNR, CDR2 FQNEAQ (reference sequence). The CDR3 sequence is CASSRFQGEYGYTF. The CDR3 coding sequence is TGTGCCAGCAGCCGCTTTCAGGGGGAGTATGGCTACACCTTC.

The chain recombines TRBV7-9 with TRBJ2-5, with 13 bases that match TRBD2. CDR1 and CDR2 (germline): SEHNR, FQNEAQ (reference sequence). J lost 5 bases, V lost 5 bases, and 8 bases had no gene match. CDR3 length: 16 amino acids. CDR3 in amino acids: CASSRQGLAGRETQYF. CDR3 bases: TGTGCCAGCAGCCGCCAGGGACTAGCGGGACGGGAGACCCAGTACTTC.

The gene calls are TRBV6-5 and TRBJ2-7; D ambiguous. This CDR3 has 14 residues. V was pared by 5 bases and J by 4 bases, with 15 bases between. CDR1 and CDR2 from the germline V gene are MNHEY and SVGAGI. The CDR3: CASSLTAEQYEQYF. CDR3 nucleotide sequence: TGTGCCAGCAGTCTCACGGCGGAGCAGTACGAGCAGTACTTC.

This chain connects TRBV27 to TRBJ2-5; 8 bases fit TRBD1. There are 14 residues in the CDR3. J gave up 5 bases and V 1 base, and 3 bases lay outside the gene matches. Germline CDR1 reads MNHEY; CDR2 reads SMNVEV (reference sequence). The CDR3 DNA sequence: TGTGCCAGCAGTTTATTGTACAGGGGGGAGACCCAGTACTTC. Residues: CASSLLYRGETQYF.

This chain joins TRBV2 and TRBJ2-2, with 10 bases lining up with TRBD1. Per germline, CDR1 SNHLY and CDR2 FYNNEI. This CDR3 region has 20 residues. V lost 2 bases to trimming and J lost 0 bases; unmatched junction nucleotides: 12. CDR3 DNA: TGTGCCAGCAGTGAAATAGGGACAGGGGATAACCTCGCGAACACCGGGGAGCTGTTTTTT. It yields the protein CASSEIGTGDNLANTGELFF.

V gene TRBV18 combines with J gene TRBJ1-4, with D unresolved. Germline V CDR1 and CDR2: KGHSH, LQKENI. With 0 bases removed from V and 8 bases from J, the gap between germline ends came to 13 bases. This CDR3 has 15 residues. In DNA form, the CDR3 reads TGTGCCAGCTCACCACCGAACACCCCGTCGGAAAAACTGTTTTTT. Its protein is CASSPPNTPSEKLFF.